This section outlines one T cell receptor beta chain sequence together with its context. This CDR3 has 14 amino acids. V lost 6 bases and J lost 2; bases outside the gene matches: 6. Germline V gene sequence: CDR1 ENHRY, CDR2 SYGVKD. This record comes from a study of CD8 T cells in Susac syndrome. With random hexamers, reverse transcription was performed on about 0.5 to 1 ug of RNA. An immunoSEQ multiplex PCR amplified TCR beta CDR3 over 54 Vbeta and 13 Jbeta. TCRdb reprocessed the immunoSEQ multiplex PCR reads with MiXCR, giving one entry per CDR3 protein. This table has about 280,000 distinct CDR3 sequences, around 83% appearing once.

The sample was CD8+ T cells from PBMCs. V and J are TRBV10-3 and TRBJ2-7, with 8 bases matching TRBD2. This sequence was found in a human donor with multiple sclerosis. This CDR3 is CAISGREGAYEQYF. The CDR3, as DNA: TGTGCCATCAGCGGCCGGGAGGGGGCCTACGAGCAGTACTTC.